The 27 T cell receptor beta chains below were found in one sample sequenced in a study of T cell changes during pregnancy in multiple sclerosis. Profiling relied on immunoSEQ multiplex PCR, and the TCRdb table lists in-frame clones only, not all of them. The table records about 47,000 clones, about 91% of them present only once. The source material was peripheral blood, sampled in the third trimester of pregnancy. All receptors come from a female donor with multiple sclerosis, enrolled in a pregnancy study.

The CDR3 here is CASSSGGAGNEKLFF. The CDR3 DNA reads as TGCGCCAGCAGCTCCGGAGGGGCAGGGAATGAAAAACTGTTTTTT. The chain employs TRBV5-1 and TRBJ1-4; D possibly corresponds to TRBD1 (5 bases). The length of the CDR3 is 15 residues. V lost 3 bases and J lost 5, with 14 bases in between. CDR1 is SGHRS, CDR2 YFSETQ, per germline.

Of note for this clone: Other DNA sequences of this sample code for an identical CDR3. J is TRBJ2-5 and V is TRBV6-1, with 9 bases that match TRBD1. The CDR3 contains 13 residues. The V gene's germline CDR1 is MNHNS and CDR2 SASEGT. Germline trimming cut 8 bases from V and 5 bases from J; bases unmatched to any gene: 6. The CDR3 DNA sequence: TGTGCCAGCTCCCGGGACAGGGACGAGACCCAGTACTTC. It specifies CASSRDRDETQYF.

The rearrangement links TRBV9 to TRBJ2-1, with D possibly TRBD1 on 6 matching bases. CDR1 is SGDLS, CDR2 YYNGEE, per germline. The V and J ends lost 2 bases and 2 bases respectively, with 17 bases between them. This CDR3 spans 17 amino acids. The chain's CDR3 is CASSVTATGQPYNEQFF. DNA of the CDR3: TGTGCCAGCAGCGTCACGGCTACGGGACAACCCTACAATGAGCAGTTCTTC.

The rearrangement joins TRBV7-2 to TRBJ2-4, with 7 bases matching TRBD2. Germline V gene lookup returns CDR1 SGHTA and CDR2 FQGNSA. The CDR3 is 15 residues long. With V trimmed by 3 bases and J by 4 bases, 6 bases remained unmatched. The CDR3 sequence is CASSFTGGSKNIQYF. In nucleotides, the CDR3 is TGTGCCAGCAGCTTTACGGGAGGCTCAAAAAACATTCAGTACTTC.

J is TRBJ2-5 and V is TRBV2, with TRBD2 matching 8 bases. After removal of 8 bases from V and 4 bases from J, the junction contained 9 bases not matched to a gene. The CDR3 sequence is 14 residues long. Germline CDR1 SNHLY, CDR2 FYNNEI. The CDR3 DNA sequence: TGTGCCAGCGGTAACGGGAGGGCCGCAGAGACCCAGTACTTC. Its protein product is CASGNGRAAETQYF.

The rearrangement joins TRBV7-2 to TRBJ1-5; perhaps TRBD1 as D (5 bases). The CDR3 has 15 amino acids. Between the trimmed V and J ends, which lost 5 bases and 7 bases, there was a span of 18 bases. Germline CDR1 is SGHTA and CDR2 is FQGNSA. CDR3 protein: CASSLTRGNGQPQHF. Here the CDR3 DNA reads TGTGCCAGCAGCCTAACCCGGGGGAACGGACAGCCCCAGCATTTT.

The CDR3 sequence is CAWSGGTGADTQYF. DNA of the CDR3: TGTGCCTGGAGTGGCGGGACTGGGGCAGATACGCAGTATTTT. This sequence joins TRBV30 and TRBJ2-3; a weak D match, TRBD2 (6 bases). The CDR3 has 14 amino acids. Germline V gives CDR1 GTSNPN, CDR2 SVGIG (reference sequence). V lost 1 base, J lost 4 bases, and 12 bases lay in between.

V usage is TRBV18 and J usage is TRBJ1-1, with 10 bases matching TRBD1. This CDR3 is 16 amino acids long. Looked up from germline, CDR1 is KGHSH and CDR2 is LQKENI. V was clipped by 7 bases and J by 0 bases; unmatched bases: 8. The CDR3 loop is CASFQRDRGMNTEAFF. The DNA for the CDR3 is TGTGCCAGCTTTCAAAGGGACAGGGGTATGAACACTGAAGCTTTCTTT.

This clone was counted a single time. This chain joins TRBV9 and TRBJ2-7; weak D call: TRBD2 (6 bases). Germline CDR1 and CDR2: SGDLS and YYNGEE. CDR3 length equals 14 residues. Trimming stripped 2 bases from V and 0 bases from J, with 9 bases between. The CDR3 loop reads CASSVEGTSYEQYF. As DNA, the CDR3 is TGTGCCAGCAGCGTGGAGGGGACCTCCTACGAGCAGTACTTC. The whole variable domain, remainder taken from reference TRBV9 and TRBJ2-7, is DSGVTQTPKHLITATGQRVTLRCSPRSGDLSVYWYQQSLDQGLQFLIQYYNGEERAKGNILERFSAQQFPDLHSELNLSSLELGDSALYFCASSVEGTSYEQYFGPGTRLTVT.

V is TRBV28 and J is TRBJ2-3; tentative D call: TRBD2 (6 bases). There are 16 residues in the CDR3. Germline CDR1 reads MDHEN; CDR2 reads SYDVKM. Here the CDR3 reads CASCKGGGFGTDTQYF. DNA of the CDR3: TGTGCTTCCTGTAAGGGAGGCGGATTCGGGACAGATACGCAGTATTTT.

The J gene is TRBJ2-3, the V gene TRBV28; 11 bases agree with TRBD1. Trimming at V came to 5 bases and at J to 5 bases, leaving 9 bases not matched to a gene. The CDR3 is 16 amino acids. Germline values: CDR1 MDHEN, CDR2 SYDVKM. In DNA form, the CDR3 reads TGTGCCAGCAGTAACCGGGACAGGGGGTGGTTAGATACGCAGTATTTT. Its protein is CASSNRDRGWLDTQYF.

The V and J genes are TRBV5-1 and TRBJ2-7, with D tentatively TRBD2 (5 bases). The CDR3 consists of 17 residues. Germline-derived CDR1 and CDR2 are SGHRS and YFSETQ. V gave up 0 bases and J gave up 3 bases, with 19 bases separating them. Written as DNA, the CDR3 is TGCGCCAGCAGCTTGGCCCCAGCGGCCTACCGAGACTACGAGCAGTACTTC. Residues: CASSLAPAAYRDYEQYF.

The V and J genes are TRBV7-9 and TRBJ2-7; D is possibly TRBD1 (6 bases). The CDR3 loop spans 14 amino acids. In germline, CDR1 is SEHNR, CDR2 FQNEAQ (reference sequence). Deletions cut 4 bases from V and 0 bases from J, with 10 bases between. The CDR3 here is CASSWGQPSYEQYF. The CDR3 nucleotides are TGTGCCAGCAGCTGGGGACAACCCTCCTACGAGCAGTACTTC.

This CDR3 is CASSLGAGPSYEQYF. In DNA, the CDR3 is TGTGCCAGCAGCTTAGGTGCAGGCCCTTCCTACGAGCAGTACTTC. The chain combines TRBV7-3 with TRBJ2-7; D gene ambiguous. CDR3 size: 15 residues. V was shortened by 2 bases and J by 1 base, with 12 bases between the two germline ends. The germline V gene has CDR1 SGHTA and CDR2 FQGTGA.

In its sample, this clone was seen once. V and J are TRBV19 and TRBJ2-2, with D perhaps TRBD2 (5 bases). The germline V and J ends were trimmed by 1 base and 4 bases, with 7 bases remaining between them. There are 14 residues in the CDR3. Per germline, CDR1 LNHDA and CDR2 SQIVND (reference sequence). CDR3 loop: CASSIGGLTGELFF. DNA for the CDR3: TGTGCCAGTAGTATAGGAGGGCTCACCGGGGAGCTGTTTTTT.

The rearrangement uses TRBV11-2 and TRBJ2-7; D gene uncertain. CDR3 length: 13 residues. Trimming took 1 base from V and 7 from J, leaving 11 bases between them. From germline, CDR1 is SGHAT and CDR2 FQNNGV. CDR3 coding DNA: TGTGCCAGCAGCTTAGTACGGTCTTGGGAGCAGTACTTC. Amino acid sequence: CASSLVRSWEQYF. Full variable domain (rest looked up from reference TRBV11-2 and TRBJ2-7): EAGVAQSPRYKIIEKRQSVAFWCNPISGHATLYWYQQILGQGPKLLIQFQNNGVVDDSQLPKDRFSAERLKGVDSTLKIQPAKLEDSAVYLCASSLVRSWEQYFGPGTRLTVT.

This chain's CDR3 is CATSRILATQETQYF. In DNA, the CDR3 is TGTGCCACCAGCAGGATTCTAGCGACCCAAGAGACCCAGTACTTC. This chain connects TRBV15 to TRBJ2-5, with D possibly matching TRBD2 (6 bases). The CDR3 is made up of 15 amino acids. Trimming stripped 3 bases from V and 1 base from J, with 12 bases between. The germline CDR1 and CDR2 sequences are LNHNV and YYDKDF (reference sequence).

This rearrangement joins TRBV28 to TRBJ2-3; D may be TRBD2 (5 bases). The germline CDR1 and CDR2 sequences are MDHEN and SYDVKM. The CDR3 runs to 17 residues. V lost 3 bases, J lost 6 bases, and 22 bases lay in between. The CDR3 sequence: CASSLLVDSWSFDTQYF. DNA for the CDR3: TGTGCCAGCAGTTTGTTGGTGGACTCTTGGTCTTTTGATACGCAGTATTTT.

The V call is TRBV11-3, the J call TRBJ2-1; 8 bases map to TRBD2. CDR3 length: 19 amino acids. Germline lookup yields CDR1 SGHNT and CDR2 YENEEA. After removal of 0 bases from V and 2 bases from J, the junction contained 12 bases not matched to a gene. CDR3 sequence (DNA): TGTGCCAGCAGCTTAGATACGTGGTTTGCGGGAGGCCCCTACAATGAGCAGTTCTTC. Translation: CASSLDTWFAGGPYNEQFF. The full variable domain, completed using reference TRBV11-3 and TRBJ2-1, is EAGVVQSPRYKIIEKKQPVAFWCNPISGHNTLYWYLQNLGQGPELLIRYENEEAVDDSQLPKDRFSAERLKGVDSTLKIQPAELGDSAVYLCASSLDTWFAGGPYNEQFFGPGTRLTVL.

This clone was recorded only once. This chain links TRBV5-6 with TRBJ2-1, with unresolved D. V shed 1 base and J shed 6 bases, with 11 bases lying between them. CDR3 size: 14 residues. Per germline, CDR1 SGHDT and CDR2 YYEEEE. The CDR3 region has the DNA TGTGCCAGCAGCTTGTGGAGTAACTTCAATGAGCAGTTCTTC. Its translation: CASSLWSNFNEQFF.

The CDR3 is CASSMGLAGYEQYF. DNA for the CDR3: TGTGCCAGTAGTATGGGGCTAGCGGGATACGAGCAGTACTTC. The chain uses TRBV19 and TRBJ2-7, with 9 nucleotides matching TRBD2. With V trimmed by 3 bases and J by 4 bases, 4 bases remained unmatched. Germline V lookup: CDR1 LNHDA, CDR2 SQIVND (reference sequence). The CDR3 is 14 amino acids.

The genes are TRBV28 and TRBJ1-5; 9 bases align to TRBD1. Germline V gives CDR1 MDHEN, CDR2 SYDVKM. This CDR3 is built from 18 residues. The trim removed 8 bases at V and 7 bases at J, leaving 21 bases unmatched. CDR3 DNA sequence: TGTGCCAGCCGGACCAGTCCGGGGACAGGGACATTAAGGCAGCCCCAGCATTTT. Protein sequence: CASRTSPGTGTLRQPQHF. The full variable domain, rest sourced from reference TRBV28 and TRBJ1-5, is DVKVTQSSRYLVKRTGEKVFLECVQDMDHENMFWYRQDPGLGLRLIYFSYDVKMKEKGDIPEGYSVSREKKERFSLILESASTNQTSMYLCASRTSPGTGTLRQPQHFGDGTRLSIL.

This clone was counted a single time. V usage is TRBV7-9 and J usage is TRBJ1-2, with D possibly being TRBD1 (6 bases). Trimming pared 3 bases from V and 0 bases from J, leaving 11 bases between. The CDR3 totals 15 residues. The germline V gene has CDR1 SEHNR and CDR2 FQNEAQ (reference sequence). The CDR3 nucleotides are TGTGCCAGCAGCTTCCCAGGGGACGCTAACTATGGCTACACCTTC. It yields the protein CASSFPGDANYGYTF.

J is TRBJ2-5 and V is TRBV30; 9 nucleotides match TRBD1. After removal of 2 bases from V and 1 base from J, the junction contained 5 bases not matched to a gene. The CDR3 runs to 15 residues. The germline V gene encodes CDR1 GTSNPN and CDR2 SVGIG (reference sequence). The CDR3 bases are TGTGCCTGGAGTCCCGGGACAGGGAGCCAAGAGACCCAGTACTTC. It yields the protein CAWSPGTGSQETQYF.

The rearrangement joins TRBV2 to TRBJ2-5; D is perhaps TRBD2 (6 bases). The germline gives CDR1 SNHLY, CDR2 FYNNEI. The CDR3 sequence is 13 residues long. The ends were cut back, 6 bases at V and 0 bases at J, with 8 bases in the middle. Here the CDR3 DNA reads TGTGCCAGCAGGGAGGGGTACCAAGAGACCCAGTACTTC. Encoded protein: CASREGYQETQYF. Using reference TRBV2 and TRBJ2-5 for the parts outside the CDR3, the full variable domain is EPEVTQTPSHQVTQMGQEVILRCVPISNHLYFYWYRQILGQKVEFLVSFYNNEISEKSEIFDDQFSVERPDGSNFTLKIRSTKLEDSAMYFCASREGYQETQYFGPGTRLLVL.

This sequence joins TRBV7-9 and TRBJ1-1; the match to TRBD1 covers 9 bases. Germline CDR1 and CDR2: SEHNR and FQNEAQ (reference sequence). V lost 5 bases to trimming and J lost 4 bases; unmatched junction nucleotides: 2. The CDR3 is 13 amino acids. CDR3 amino acids: CASSGTGTTEAFF. The CDR3 bases are TGTGCCAGCAGCGGGACAGGGACCACTGAAGCTTTCTTT.

The chain links TRBV7-2 to TRBJ1-2; D is possibly TRBD1 (5 bases). V was clipped by 6 bases and J by 0 bases, with 11 bases between them. Germline values: CDR1 SGHTA, CDR2 FQGNSA. This CDR3 has 14 residues. CDR3 protein: CASRATQANYGYTF. The CDR3 bases are TGTGCCAGCAGGGCTACACAGGCTAACTATGGCTACACCTTC. The variable domain in full, with the rest retrieved from reference TRBV7-2 and TRBJ1-2, is GAGVSQSPSNKVTEKGKDVELRCDPISGHTALYWYRQSLGQGLEFLIYFQGNSAPDKSGLPSDRFSAERTGGSVSTLTIQRTQQEDSAVYLCASRATQANYGYTFGSGTRLTVV.